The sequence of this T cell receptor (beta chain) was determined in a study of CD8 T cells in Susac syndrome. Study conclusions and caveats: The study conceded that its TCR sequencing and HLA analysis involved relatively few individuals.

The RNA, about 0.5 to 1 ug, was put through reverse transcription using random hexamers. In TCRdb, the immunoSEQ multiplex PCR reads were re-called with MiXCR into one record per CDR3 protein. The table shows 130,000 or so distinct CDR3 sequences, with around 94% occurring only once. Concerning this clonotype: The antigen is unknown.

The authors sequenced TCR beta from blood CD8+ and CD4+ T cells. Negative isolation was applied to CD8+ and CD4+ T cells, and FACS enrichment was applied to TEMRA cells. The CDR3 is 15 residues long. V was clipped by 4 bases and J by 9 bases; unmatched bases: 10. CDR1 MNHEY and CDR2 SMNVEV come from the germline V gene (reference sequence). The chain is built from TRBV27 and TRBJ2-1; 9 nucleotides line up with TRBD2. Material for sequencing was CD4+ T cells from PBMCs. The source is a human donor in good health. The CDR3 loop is CASSSSGVTYVEQFF. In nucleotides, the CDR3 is TGTGCCAGCAGTTCTAGCGGGGTAACGTACGTTGAGCAGTTCTTC.